A selection of T cell receptor beta chains follows, all from one sample in a study of blood T cell repertoires in COVID-19. Produced via immunoSEQ multiplex PCR; TCRdb's table is partial and in-frame only. The sample has about 86,000 clones; around four fifths are singletons. The sequenced material came from peripheral blood. All receptors derive from a middle-aged man with acute or convalescent COVID-19. The CDR3 runs from the conserved cysteine through the conserved F or W. Each record gives: J gene, clone size, V gene, D gene, CDR3 length, CDR3 DNA, CDR3 protein. A D gene is named only where the DNA matches it firmly. Only part of the rows carry a size: once, few, many, or a class if the clone is expanded.

J gene: TRBJ2-5; clone size: .; V gene: TRBV7-2; D gene: .; CDR3 length: 13; CDR3 DNA: TGTGCCAGCACCTTAGACAGACAAGGGACCCAGTACTTC; CDR3 protein: CASTLDRQGTQYF
J gene: TRBJ1-1; clone size: once; V gene: TRBV2; D gene: .; CDR3 length: 14; CDR3 DNA: TGTGCCAGCAGTCCGGGACATCTGAACACTGAAGCTTTCTTT; CDR3 protein: CASSPGHLNTEAFF
J gene: TRBJ2-7; clone size: .; V gene: TRBV6-5; D gene: .; CDR3 length: 13; CDR3 DNA: TGTGCGGTTGTTCGGGACAACACCTACGAGCAGTACTTC; CDR3 protein: CAVVRDNTYEQYF
J gene: TRBJ1-5; clone size: .; V gene: TRBV19; D gene: TRBD1; CDR3 length: 15; CDR3 DNA: TGTGCCACTAACGTTGCGACAGGGAGCAATCAGCCCCAGCATTTT; CDR3 protein: CATNVATGSNQPQHF
J gene: TRBJ2-7; clone size: few; V gene: TRBV5-1; D gene: .; CDR3 length: 15; CDR3 DNA: TGCGCCAGCAGCTCAATAACAGGGTCCTCCTACGAGCAGTACTTC; CDR3 protein: CASSSITGSSYEQYF
J gene: TRBJ2-2; clone size: .; V gene: TRBV5-4; D gene: TRBD2; CDR3 length: 17; CDR3 DNA: TGTGCCAGCAGCTTAGGCACCGGGGGGTCCGTCTCCCGAGAGCTGTTTTTT; CDR3 protein: CASSLGTGGSVSRELFF
J gene: TRBJ1-1; clone size: .; V gene: TRBV28; D gene: .; CDR3 length: 13; CDR3 DNA: TGTGCCAGCAGTTTATCGGCTAGGGGTGAAGCTTTCTTT; CDR3 protein: CASSLSARGEAFF
J gene: TRBJ1-1; clone size: .; V gene: TRBV19; D gene: .; CDR3 length: 15; CDR3 DNA: TGTGCCAGCCAAACCCAGGGGCCGATAAACACTGAAGCTTTCTTT; CDR3 protein: CASQTQGPINTEAFF
J gene: TRBJ1-5; clone size: .; V gene: TRBV6-2/TRBV6-3; D gene: .; CDR3 length: 15; CDR3 DNA: TGTGCCAGCAGTTGGGGGGGGTCTAGCAATCAGCCCCAGCATTTT; CDR3 protein: CASSWGGSSNQPQHF
J gene: TRBJ2-7; clone size: .; V gene: TRBV27; D gene: TRBD2; CDR3 length: 15; CDR3 DNA: TGTGCCAGCAGTCTCGGGACTAGCGGAAACTACGAGCAGTACTTC; CDR3 protein: CASSLGTSGNYEQYF
J gene: TRBJ2-3; clone size: .; V gene: TRBV2; D gene: TRBD1; CDR3 length: 12; CDR3 DNA: TGTGCCAGCTCCGGACAGGGAGGTACGCAGTATTTT; CDR3 protein: CASSGQGGTQYF
J gene: TRBJ2-4; clone size: .; V gene: TRBV7-2; D gene: TRBD2; CDR3 length: 16; CDR3 DNA: TGTGCCAGCAGCCCACCGGGGGGAGGGGCCAAAAACATTCAGTACTTC; CDR3 protein: CASSPPGGGAKNIQYF
J gene: TRBJ2-7; clone size: .; V gene: TRBV7-7; D gene: TRBD1; CDR3 length: 15; CDR3 DNA: TGTGCCAGCAGCAAGGACAGGGAAGGGGACTACGAGCAGTACTTC; CDR3 protein: CASSKDREGDYEQYF
J gene: TRBJ2-3; clone size: .; V gene: TRBV20-1; D gene: TRBD2; CDR3 length: 11; CDR3 DNA: TGCAGTCCTCTAGCGGGGGTAGAGCAGTATTTT; CDR3 protein: CSPLAGVEQYF
J gene: TRBJ2-5; clone size: .; V gene: TRBV28; D gene: TRBD1; CDR3 length: 15; CDR3 DNA: TGTGCCAGCAGCTTACGGGACAGACCCCAAGAGACCCAGTACTTC; CDR3 protein: CASSLRDRPQETQYF
J gene: TRBJ2-2; clone size: .; V gene: TRBV6-5; D gene: .; CDR3 length: 15; CDR3 DNA: TGTGCCACCTCCCGTGGCACAGCGAACACCGGGGAGCTGTTTTTT; CDR3 protein: CATSRGTANTGELFF
J gene: TRBJ2-1; clone size: .; V gene: TRBV7-2; D gene: .; CDR3 length: 17; CDR3 DNA: TGTGCCAGCAGGCAAGCCGTCTTGCGGGGGCAACTAAATGAGCAGTTCTTC; CDR3 protein: CASRQAVLRGQLNEQFF
J gene: TRBJ1-5; clone size: .; V gene: TRBV2; D gene: .; CDR3 length: 13; CDR3 DNA: TGTGCCGGCGCGGGGAGGGGCAATCAGCCCCAGCATTTT; CDR3 protein: CAGAGRGNQPQHF
J gene: TRBJ2-2; clone size: .; V gene: TRBV19; D gene: .; CDR3 length: 12; CDR3 DNA: TGTGCCAGTACCCGGAACACCGGGGAGCTGTTTTTT; CDR3 protein: CASTRNTGELFF
J gene: TRBJ1-2; clone size: .; V gene: TRBV7-2; D gene: TRBD1; CDR3 length: 14; CDR3 DNA: TGTGCCAGCAGCCCCGGACAGGGGGCCTATGGCTACACCTTC; CDR3 protein: CASSPGQGAYGYTF
J gene: TRBJ1-2; clone size: .; V gene: TRBV19; D gene: TRBD1; CDR3 length: 16; CDR3 DNA: TGTGCCAGTAGTATAGACGGGACAGGGGTTATAGGTGGCTACACCTTC; CDR3 protein: CASSIDGTGVIGGYTF
J gene: TRBJ1-1; clone size: .; V gene: TRBV3-1/TRBV3-2; D gene: .; CDR3 length: 14; CDR3 DNA: TGTGCCAGCAGCCCACCACAGGTGAACACTGAAGCTTTCTTT; CDR3 protein: CASSPPQVNTEAFF
J gene: TRBJ2-3; clone size: .; V gene: TRBV4-2; D gene: TRBD2; CDR3 length: 18; CDR3 DNA: TGTGCCAGCAGCCAAGATCAAGGACTAGCGGGAGAAACAGATACGCAGTATTTT; CDR3 protein: CASSQDQGLAGETDTQYF
J gene: TRBJ1-4; clone size: .; V gene: TRBV28; D gene: .; CDR3 length: 18; CDR3 DNA: TGTGCCAGCAGTGGCACCGGGACTGGCCGAGGGTTTAATGAAAAACTGTTTTTT; CDR3 protein: CASSGTGTGRGFNEKLFF
J gene: TRBJ1-2; clone size: .; V gene: TRBV10-3; D gene: TRBD1; CDR3 length: 17; CDR3 DNA: TGTGCCATCATGGGTGGGACAGGGGGTTTAGGAAGCTATGGCTACACCTTC; CDR3 protein: CAIMGGTGGLGSYGYTF
J gene: TRBJ2-3; clone size: .; V gene: TRBV7-8; D gene: .; CDR3 length: 19; CDR3 DNA: TGTGCCAGCAGCTCCACCGCAGGGGGGAATCCCGTTTACACAGATACGCAGTATTTT; CDR3 protein: CASSSTAGGNPVYTDTQYF
J gene: TRBJ2-7; clone size: .; V gene: TRBV6-5; D gene: TRBD1; CDR3 length: 13; CDR3 DNA: TGTGCCAGCAGTTGGGACAGGGGACGAGAGCAGTACTTC; CDR3 protein: CASSWDRGREQYF
J gene: TRBJ1-2; clone size: .; V gene: TRBV19; D gene: .; CDR3 length: 14; CDR3 DNA: TGTGCCAGTACCTTGGGGCCGTCTAACTATGGCTACACCTTC; CDR3 protein: CASTLGPSNYGYTF
J gene: TRBJ1-1; clone size: few; V gene: TRBV27; D gene: TRBD1; CDR3 length: 14; CDR3 DNA: TGTGCCAGCAGTACAGCAGGGGGGTGGACTGAAGCTTTCTTT; CDR3 protein: CASSTAGGWTEAFF
J gene: TRBJ2-2; clone size: .; V gene: TRBV5-8; D gene: .; CDR3 length: 15; CDR3 DNA: TGTGCCAGCAGCCAACTTACAACAGGGACCGGGGAGCTGTTTTTT; CDR3 protein: CASSQLTTGTGELFF
J gene: TRBJ2-3; clone size: .; V gene: TRBV6-4; D gene: TRBD2; CDR3 length: 14; CDR3 DNA: TGTGCCAGCAGTGTGACTAGCTTGACAGATACGCAGTATTTT; CDR3 protein: CASSVTSLTDTQYF